This T cell receptor (beta chain) was captured by sequencing in a study of control samples from healthy donors and cancer patients. The CDR3 has 16 residues. Per germline, CDR1 LGHDT and CDR2 YNNKEL (reference sequence). Trimming cost V 1 base and J 7 bases; bases outside gene matches: 9. Assay: immunoSEQ multiplex PCR; the TCRdb copy retains only in-frame clones and omits some. Of fewer than 120,000 clones listed, approximately 87% are singletons. The sample was PBMCs. The TCR was taken from a woman aged 55-75 years with lung cancer. The chain combines TRBV3-1 (or the pseudogene TRBV3-2) with TRBJ2-1; TRBD1 aligns across 8 bases. The CDR3 here is CASSQAFGQGMNEQFF. The CDR3 region has the DNA TGTGCCAGCAGCCAAGCCTTTGGACAGGGAATGAATGAGCAGTTCTTC.